This T cell receptor beta chain was profiled in a study of T cell changes during pregnancy in multiple sclerosis. V shed 6 bases and J shed 6 bases, with 9 bases lying between them. This CDR3 region has 13 residues. In germline, CDR1 is MNHEY, CDR2 SMNVEV (reference sequence). Profiled with immunoSEQ multiplex PCR; TCRdb holds only in-frame clones, not every one. The sample has more than 100,000 clones; about 90% are singletons. The sequence came from a female donor with multiple sclerosis, enrolled in a pregnancy study. Specimen: peripheral blood, collected after pregnancy. The J gene is TRBJ1-6, the V gene TRBV27; D possibly corresponds to TRBD1 (6 bases). CDR3 DNA sequence: TGTGCCAGCAGACAGGGCGCTAATTCACCCCTCCACTTT. Amino acids: CASRQGANSPLHF.